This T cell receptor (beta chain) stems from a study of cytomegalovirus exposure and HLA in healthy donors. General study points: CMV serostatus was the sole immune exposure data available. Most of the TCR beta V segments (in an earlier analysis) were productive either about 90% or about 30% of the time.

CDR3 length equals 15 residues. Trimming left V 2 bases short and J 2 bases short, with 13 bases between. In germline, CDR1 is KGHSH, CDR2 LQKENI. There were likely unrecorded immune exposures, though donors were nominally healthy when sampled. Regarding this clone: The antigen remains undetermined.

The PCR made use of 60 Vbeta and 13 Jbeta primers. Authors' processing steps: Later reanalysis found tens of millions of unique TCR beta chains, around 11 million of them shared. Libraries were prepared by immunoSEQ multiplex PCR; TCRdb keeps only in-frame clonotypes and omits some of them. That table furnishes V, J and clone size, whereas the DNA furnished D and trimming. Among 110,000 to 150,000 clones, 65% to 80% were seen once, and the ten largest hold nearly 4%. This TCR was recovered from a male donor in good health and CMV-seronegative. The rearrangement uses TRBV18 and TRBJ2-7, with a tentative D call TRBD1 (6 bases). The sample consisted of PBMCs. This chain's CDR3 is CASSPNAGQPYEQYF. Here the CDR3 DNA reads TGTGCCAGCTCACCAAATGCCGGACAGCCCTACGAGCAGTACTTC.